The source of this T cell receptor (beta chain) is a study of T cell changes during pregnancy in multiple sclerosis. This CDR3 comprises 15 residues. Germline V gene lookup returns CDR1 MNHEY and CDR2 SMNVEV (reference sequence). V lost 7 bases, J lost 6 bases, and 10 bases stayed unmatched. Assay used: immunoSEQ multiplex PCR; TCRdb lists only in-frame clones, some missing. The sample consists of around 68,000 clones, around nine tenths of them appearing once. Sequencing was performed on CD4+ T cells from peripheral blood mononuclear cells, taken before pregnancy. This TCR derives from a female donor with multiple sclerosis, enrolled in a pregnancy study. The V and J genes are TRBV27 and TRBJ2-1; 9 positions agree with TRBD2. The CDR3 coding sequence is TGTGCCAGCAAGCCTAGCGGGACCCTACGCAATGAGCAGTTCTTC. This encodes CASKPSGTLRNEQFF.